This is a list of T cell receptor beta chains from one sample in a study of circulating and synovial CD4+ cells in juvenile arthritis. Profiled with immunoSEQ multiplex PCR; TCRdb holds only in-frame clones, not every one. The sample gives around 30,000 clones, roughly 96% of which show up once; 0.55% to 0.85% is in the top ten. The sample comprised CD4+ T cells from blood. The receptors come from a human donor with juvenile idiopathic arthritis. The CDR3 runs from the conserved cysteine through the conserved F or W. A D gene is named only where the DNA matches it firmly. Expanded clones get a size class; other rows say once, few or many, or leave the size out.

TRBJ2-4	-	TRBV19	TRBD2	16	TGTGCCAGTACGGACCTAAGCGGGGGGGCCAAAAACATTCAGTACTTC	CASTDLSGGAKNIQYF
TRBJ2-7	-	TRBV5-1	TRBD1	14	TGCGCCAGCAGCCCCGGGACAGGGGGAGACGAGCAGTACTTC	CASSPGTGGDEQYF
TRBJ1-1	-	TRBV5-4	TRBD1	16	TGTGCCAGCAGCTTCCCACCGGGACAGGGCGACACTGAAGCTTTCTTT	CASSFPPGQGDTEAFF
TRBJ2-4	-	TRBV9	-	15	TGTGCCAGCAGCGTAGCGGTGGGGGAGGTCAACATTCAGTACTTC	CASSVAVGEVNIQYF
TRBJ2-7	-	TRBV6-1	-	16	TGTGCCAGCAGTGAACTTGGGGGCGTGGGGAGTAGCGAGCAGTACTTC	CASSELGGVGSSEQYF
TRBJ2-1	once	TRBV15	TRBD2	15	TGTGCCACCAGCAGAGAGGCGGGAGGGTACAATGAGCAGTTCTTC	CATSREAGGYNEQFF
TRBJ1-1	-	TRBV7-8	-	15	TGTGCCAGCAGCTTGCCAAGGACAGCGGATACTGAAGCTTTCTTT	CASSLPRTADTEAFF
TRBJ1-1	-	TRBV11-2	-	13	TGTGCCAGCAGCTTAGGATCGGGGACTGAAGCTTTCTTT	CASSLGSGTEAFF
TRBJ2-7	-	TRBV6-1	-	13	TGTGCCAGCAGTGAAGGACAGACCTACGAGCAGTACTTC	CASSEGQTYEQYF
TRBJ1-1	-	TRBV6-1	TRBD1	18	TGTGCCAGCAGTGCGTTACAGACAGGGGGCTTTTTGGTGACTGAAGCTTTCTTT	CASSALQTGGFLVTEAFF
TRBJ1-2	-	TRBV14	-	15	TGTGCCAGCAGCCCGCCCAGGGCATCGGTCCTGGGCTACACCTTC	CASSPPRASVLGYTF
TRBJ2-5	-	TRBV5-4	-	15	TGTGCCAGCAGCTTGGGACTTCAACCAGAAGAGACCCAGTACTTC	CASSLGLQPEETQYF
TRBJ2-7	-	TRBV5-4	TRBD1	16	TGTGCCAGCAGCTGGGGACAGGGCAGACGCTCCTACGAGCAGTACTTC	CASSWGQGRRSYEQYF
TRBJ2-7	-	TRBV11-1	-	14	TGTGCCAGCAGCTTAACTCAGGGATTCAACGAGCAGTACTTC	CASSLTQGFNEQYF
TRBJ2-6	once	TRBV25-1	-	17	TGTGCCAGCAGTGAATTCGCCCGGAGCTCTGGGGCCAACGTCCTGACTTTC	CASSEFARSSGANVLTF
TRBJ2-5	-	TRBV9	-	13	TGTGCCAGCAGCGGACAGGTAGGAGAGACCCAGTACTTC	CASSGQVGETQYF
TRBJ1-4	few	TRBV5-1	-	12	TGCGCCAGCAGCCAAGGACAGGAAAAACTGTTTTTT	CASSQGQEKLFF
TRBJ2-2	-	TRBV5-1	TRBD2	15	TGCGCCAGCAGGCTAGCGGGGAAGAACACCGGGGAGCTGTTTTTT	CASRLAGKNTGELFF
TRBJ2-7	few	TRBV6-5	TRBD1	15	TGTGCCAGCAGTTACTCCCGGGACAGGGGGCTCGAGCAGTACTTC	CASSYSRDRGLEQYF
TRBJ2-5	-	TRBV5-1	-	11	TGCGCCAGCAGCTCCTCGGAGACCCAGTACTTC	CASSSSETQYF
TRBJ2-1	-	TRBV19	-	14	TGTGCCAGTAGTTACCGGGCCTTGGGAGATGAGCAGTTCTTC	CASSYRALGDEQFF
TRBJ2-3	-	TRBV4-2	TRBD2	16	TGTGCCAGCAGCCAAGCCGCGCGGGGGGACACAGATACGCAGTATTTT	CASSQAARGDTDTQYF
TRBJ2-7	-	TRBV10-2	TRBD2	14	TGCGCCAGCACTGGACTAGCGGGAGAGTACGAGCAGTACTTC	CASTGLAGEYEQYF
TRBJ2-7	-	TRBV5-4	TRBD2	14	TGTGCCAGCAGCCCCAGCGGGGAGAACTACGAGCAGTACTTC	CASSPSGENYEQYF
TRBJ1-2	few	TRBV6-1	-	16	TGTGCCAGCAGTGCCCCTCGGGCAGGGTATGGCTATGGCTACACCTTC	CASSAPRAGYGYGYTF
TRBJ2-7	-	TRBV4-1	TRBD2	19	TGCGCCAGCAGCCAAATCTCCGGGACTAGGGCTAGCTTTTCCTACGAGCAGTACTTC	CASSQISGTRASFSYEQYF
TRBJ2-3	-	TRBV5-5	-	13	TGTGCCAGCAGCCAAAGGGACTCAGATACGCAGTATTTT	CASSQRDSDTQYF
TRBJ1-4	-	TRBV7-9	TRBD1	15	TGTGCCAGCAGCTTAGGGGGGACAGATAATGAAAAACTGTTTTTT	CASSLGGTDNEKLFF
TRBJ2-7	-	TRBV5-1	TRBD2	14	TGCGCCAGCAGCCTCGGGCTAGCGGGAGACGAGCAGTACTTC	CASSLGLAGDEQYF
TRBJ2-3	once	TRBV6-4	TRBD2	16	TGTGCCAGCAGTGGAGAAAGCGGGAGGCCTACAGATACGCAGTATTTT	CASSGESGRPTDTQYF
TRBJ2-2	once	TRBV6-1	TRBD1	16	TGTGCCAGCAGTGGGAGGACAGGGGGCGCAGGCGGGGAGCTGTTTTTT	CASSGRTGGAGGELFF
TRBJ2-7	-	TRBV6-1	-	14	TGTGCCAGCAGTGAACAGGGCCACTCCTACGAGCAGTACTTC	CASSEQGHSYEQYF
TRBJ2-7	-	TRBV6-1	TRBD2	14	TGTGCCACCTACGGGGGGGCAGAAACCTACGAGCAGTACTTC	CATYGGAETYEQYF
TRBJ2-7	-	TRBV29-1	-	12	TGCAGCGTGGAGACAGCCTCCTACGAGCAGTACTTC	CSVETASYEQYF
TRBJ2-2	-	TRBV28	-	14	TGTGCCAGCCGACTGACCCGTAACACCGGGGAGCTGTTTTTT	CASRLTRNTGELFF
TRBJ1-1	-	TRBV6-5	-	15	TGTGCCAGCAGTGGGTCAGGGAAGCGAGCCACTGAAGCTTTCTTT	CASSGSGKRATEAFF
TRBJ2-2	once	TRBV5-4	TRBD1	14	TGTGCCAGCAGAGGGGACAGGGGAACCGGGGAGCTGTTTTTT	CASRGDRGTGELFF
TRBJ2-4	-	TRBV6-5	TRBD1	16	TGTGCCAGCAGTTACTCGTACCGGGGACAGAGAAACATTCAGTACTTC	CASSYSYRGQRNIQYF
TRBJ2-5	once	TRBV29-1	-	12	TGCAGCGTTCAGGCGCAGGGAAAGACCCAGTACTTC	CSVQAQGKTQYF
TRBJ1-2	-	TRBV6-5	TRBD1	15	TGTGCCAGCAGCTACGGACAGGGGGTGAACTATGGCTACACCTTC	CASSYGQGVNYGYTF
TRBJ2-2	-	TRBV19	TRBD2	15	TGTGCCAGTAGTAACTTAGCGGGAGTCCCCGGGGAGCTGTTTTTT	CASSNLAGVPGELFF
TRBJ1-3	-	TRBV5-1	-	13	TGCGCCAGCAGCCTAGGACAGGGAAACACCATATATTTT	CASSLGQGNTIYF
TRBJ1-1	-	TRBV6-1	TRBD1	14	TGTGCCAGCAGCCCCGGACAGGGGGGCACTGAAGCTTTCTTT	CASSPGQGGTEAFF
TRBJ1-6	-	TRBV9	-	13	TGTGCCAGCAGCCTACAAGCGAATTCACCCCTCCACTTT	CASSLQANSPLHF
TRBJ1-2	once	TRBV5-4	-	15	TGTGCCAGCAGCTTTCGGGGGGGGGATTTCTATGGCTACACCTTC	CASSFRGGDFYGYTF
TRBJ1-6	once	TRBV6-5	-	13	TGTGCCAGCAGTGACACCGCCAATTCACCCCTCCACTTT	CASSDTANSPLHF
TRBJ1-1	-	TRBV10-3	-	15	TGTGCCATCAGTGAGTCCCACGGTATGAGCACTGAAGCTTTCTTT	CAISESHGMSTEAFF
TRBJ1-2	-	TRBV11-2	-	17	TGTGCCAGCAGGACCTATAAAGGGGACTCTCAAGTAGAGGGCTACACCTTC	CASRTYKGDSQVEGYTF
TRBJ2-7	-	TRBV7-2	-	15	TGTGCCAGCACCTGGGGCCAGGGAATCACCTACGAGCAGTACTTC	CASTWGQGITYEQYF
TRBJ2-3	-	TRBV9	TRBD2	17	TGTGCCAGCACCCGTTTTACCTCTAGCGGCGGCACAGATACGCAGTATTTT	CASTRFTSSGGTDTQYF